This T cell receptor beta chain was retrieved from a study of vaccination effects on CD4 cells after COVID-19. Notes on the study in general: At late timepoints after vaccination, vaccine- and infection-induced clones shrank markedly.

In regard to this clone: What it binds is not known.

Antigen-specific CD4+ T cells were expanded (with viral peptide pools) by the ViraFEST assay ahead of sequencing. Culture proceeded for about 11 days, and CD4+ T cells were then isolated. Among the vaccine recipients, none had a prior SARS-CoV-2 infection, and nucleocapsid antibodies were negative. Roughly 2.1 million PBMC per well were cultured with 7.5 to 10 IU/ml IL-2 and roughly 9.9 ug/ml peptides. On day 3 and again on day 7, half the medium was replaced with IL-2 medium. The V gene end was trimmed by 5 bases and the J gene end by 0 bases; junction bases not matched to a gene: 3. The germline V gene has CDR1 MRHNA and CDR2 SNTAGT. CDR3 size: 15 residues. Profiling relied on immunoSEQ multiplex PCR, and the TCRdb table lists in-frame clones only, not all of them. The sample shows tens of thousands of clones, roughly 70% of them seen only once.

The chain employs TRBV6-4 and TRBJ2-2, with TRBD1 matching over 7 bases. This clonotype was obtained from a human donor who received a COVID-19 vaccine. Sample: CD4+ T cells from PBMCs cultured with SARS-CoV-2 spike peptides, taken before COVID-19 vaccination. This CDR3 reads CASSPQGTNTGELFF. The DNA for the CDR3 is TGTGCCAGCAGTCCACAGGGGACGAACACCGGGGAGCTGTTTTTT.